This entry describes one T cell receptor (beta chain). The sample belongs to a study of blood T cell repertoires in COVID-19. Measured with immunoSEQ multiplex PCR; TCRdb has only the in-frame clones, and not every one. This sample carries about 370,000 clones, roughly nine tenths of them seen once, and the ten largest clones take around 3%. The trim removed 7 bases at V and 1 base at J, leaving 4 bases unmatched. This CDR3 contains 14 residues. Per the germline V gene, CDR1 is MDHEN and CDR2 is SYDVKM. The V gene is TRBV28, the J gene TRBJ2-1, with 7 bases fitting TRBD1. The TCR was taken from a woman aged 30 to 39 with COVID-19, enrolled during active disease. Material for sequencing was peripheral blood. CDR3 DNA: TGTGCCAGCACCAGGACAGGTTCCTACAATGAGCAGTTCTTC. As protein: CASTRTGSYNEQFF.